These T cell receptor beta chains were read from a single sample in a study of shared clonotypes between healthy human individuals. TCRdb's copy holds only in-frame clones and misses some; the assay was immunoSEQ multiplex PCR. This sample has about 2,200,000 clones, with more than 85% found just once. Sequenced sample: naive CD8+ T cells from PBMCs. All receptors come from a man aged 18 to 29 in good health. Some clones in this sample may be carry-over from other donors' samples. Both conserved end residues are part of each CDR3. The D gene is left open where the match is weak. Clone sizes are given selectively: once, few, many, or a class where the clone is expanded.

v_gene: TRBV27
d_gene: -
abundance: once
j_gene: TRBJ2-7
CDR3aa: CASSLLPRALYEQYF
CDR3nt: TGTGCCAGCAGTCTACTCCCTCGGGCGCTCTACGAGCAGTACTTC

v_gene: TRBV13
d_gene: -
abundance: -
j_gene: TRBJ1-2
CDR3aa: CASSLGLEGVLSNYGYTF
CDR3nt: TGTGCCAGCAGCTTAGGTTTAGAGGGGGTCTTATCTAACTATGGCTACACCTTC

v_gene: TRBV27
d_gene: -
abundance: -
j_gene: TRBJ1-1
CDR3aa: CASRGRGGNTEAFF
CDR3nt: TGTGCCAGCAGGGGGCGGGGCGGGAACACTGAAGCTTTCTTT

v_gene: TRBV6-1
d_gene: -
abundance: -
j_gene: TRBJ2-7
CDR3aa: CASGGDRTYEQYF
CDR3nt: TGTGCCAGCGGAGGGGACAGAACCTACGAGCAGTACTTC

v_gene: TRBV27
d_gene: TRBD1
abundance: -
j_gene: TRBJ1-1
CDR3aa: CASSPRQGHNTEAFF
CDR3nt: TGTGCCAGCAGTCCCCGACAGGGCCACAACACTGAAGCTTTCTTT

v_gene: TRBV28
d_gene: -
abundance: -
j_gene: TRBJ1-1
CDR3aa: CASSPGTWRADTEAFF
CDR3nt: TGTGCCAGCAGTCCCGGGACCTGGCGAGCGGACACTGAAGCTTTCTTT

v_gene: TRBV9
d_gene: -
abundance: -
j_gene: TRBJ2-7
CDR3aa: CASSVGGPSYEQYF
CDR3nt: TGTGCCAGCAGCGTCGGGGGGCCCTCCTACGAGCAGTACTTC

v_gene: TRBV7-3
d_gene: -
abundance: -
j_gene: TRBJ2-6
CDR3aa: CASSSSLAVHSGANVLTF
CDR3nt: TGTGCCAGCAGCTCCTCCTTGGCGGTCCACTCTGGGGCCAACGTCCTGACTTTC

v_gene: TRBV27
d_gene: -
abundance: -
j_gene: TRBJ2-7
CDR3aa: CASSFGSNYEQYF
CDR3nt: TGTGCCAGCAGCTTCGGGTCAAACTACGAGCAGTACTTC

v_gene: TRBV9
d_gene: -
abundance: -
j_gene: TRBJ1-1
CDR3aa: CASSVVVGGPEAFF
CDR3nt: TGTGCCAGCAGCGTAGTTGTAGGGGGACCTGAAGCTTTCTTT

v_gene: TRBV28
d_gene: TRBD1
abundance: once
j_gene: TRBJ1-1
CDR3aa: CASSLSRGLSTEAFF
CDR3nt: TGTGCCAGCAGTTTATCTAGGGGGCTGAGCACTGAAGCTTTCTTT

v_gene: TRBV7-8
d_gene: TRBD1
abundance: -
j_gene: TRBJ1-3
CDR3aa: CASSPILDPGQRSGNTIYF
CDR3nt: TGTGCCAGCAGCCCTATACTCGACCCGGGACAGCGCTCTGGAAACACCATATATTTT

v_gene: TRBV19
d_gene: -
abundance: -
j_gene: TRBJ1-5
CDR3aa: CASSGYNGGSNQPQHF
CDR3nt: TGTGCCAGTAGTGGCTACAACGGCGGGAGCAATCAGCCCCAGCATTTT

v_gene: TRBV7-9
d_gene: TRBD2
abundance: -
j_gene: TRBJ2-1
CDR3aa: CASSLAGGSHNEQFF
CDR3nt: TGTGCCAGCAGCTTAGCGGGAGGGAGTCACAATGAGCAGTTCTTC

v_gene: TRBV28
d_gene: -
abundance: -
j_gene: TRBJ2-7
CDR3aa: CASSLNRAAGEQYF
CDR3nt: TGTGCCAGCAGTTTGAACAGGGCGGCCGGCGAGCAGTACTTC

v_gene: TRBV7-9
d_gene: -
abundance: -
j_gene: TRBJ1-4
CDR3aa: CASSSTENPKKLFF
CDR3nt: TGTGCCAGCAGCTCGACAGAGAATCCAAAAAAACTGTTTTTT

v_gene: TRBV13
d_gene: -
abundance: -
j_gene: TRBJ2-7
CDR3aa: CASSSMDSKKDEQYF
CDR3nt: TGTGCCAGCAGCTCGATGGACTCGAAAAAGGACGAGCAGTACTTC

v_gene: TRBV27
d_gene: -
abundance: -
j_gene: TRBJ2-5
CDR3aa: CASSAGETQYF
CDR3nt: TGTGCCAGCAGCGCCGGGGAGACCCAGTACTTC

v_gene: TRBV4-1
d_gene: TRBD2
abundance: -
j_gene: TRBJ2-3
CDR3aa: CASSRGTRIGTDTQYF
CDR3nt: TGCGCCAGCAGCCGCGGGACTAGAATAGGCACAGATACGCAGTATTTT

v_gene: TRBV25-1
d_gene: TRBD2
abundance: -
j_gene: TRBJ2-1
CDR3aa: CASSDRGGADNEQFF
CDR3nt: TGTGCCAGCAGTGATCGGGGGGGAGCGGACAATGAGCAGTTCTTC

v_gene: TRBV29-1
d_gene: -
abundance: -
j_gene: TRBJ2-1
CDR3aa: CSVVTVSSYNEQFF
CDR3nt: TGCAGCGTTGTGACTGTCAGCTCCTACAATGAGCAGTTCTTC

v_gene: TRBV27
d_gene: -
abundance: -
j_gene: TRBJ1-1
CDR3aa: CASSATGLNTEAFF
CDR3nt: TGTGCCAGCAGTGCTACAGGGTTGAACACTGAAGCTTTCTTT

v_gene: TRBV28
d_gene: TRBD1
abundance: -
j_gene: TRBJ2-7
CDR3aa: CASSLNRGPYEQYF
CDR3nt: TGTGCCAGCAGTTTGAACAGGGGGCCTTACGAGCAGTACTTC

v_gene: TRBV27
d_gene: TRBD1
abundance: -
j_gene: TRBJ2-7
CDR3aa: CASSGRDRGYEQYF
CDR3nt: TGTGCCAGCAGTGGGAGGGACAGGGGATACGAGCAGTACTTC

v_gene: TRBV29-1
d_gene: -
abundance: -
j_gene: TRBJ1-2
CDR3aa: CSVGGYGYTF
CDR3nt: TGCAGCGTTGGGGGTTATGGCTACACCTTC

v_gene: TRBV7-3
d_gene: TRBD1
abundance: -
j_gene: TRBJ2-7
CDR3aa: CASSFDRGPYEQYF
CDR3nt: TGTGCCAGCAGCTTTGACAGGGGGCCCTACGAGCAGTACTTC

v_gene: TRBV5-4
d_gene: -
abundance: -
j_gene: TRBJ2-7
CDR3aa: CASSLAGVSTGHEQYF
CDR3nt: TGTGCCAGCAGCTTGGCAGGAGTCTCCACAGGACACGAGCAGTACTTC

v_gene: TRBV10-2
d_gene: -
abundance: -
j_gene: TRBJ2-2
CDR3aa: CASREGGYTGELFF
CDR3nt: TGCGCCAGCAGGGAGGGGGGGTACACCGGGGAGCTGTTTTTT

v_gene: TRBV11-2
d_gene: TRBD2
abundance: -
j_gene: TRBJ2-3
CDR3aa: CASSPPSGRRDTQYF
CDR3nt: TGTGCCAGCAGCCCGCCGAGCGGGAGGAGGGATACGCAGTATTTT

v_gene: TRBV27
d_gene: TRBD1
abundance: once
j_gene: TRBJ2-7
CDR3aa: CASTKGQGPYEQYF
CDR3nt: TGTGCCAGCACCAAAGGACAGGGCCCCTACGAGCAGTACTTC

v_gene: TRBV9
d_gene: -
abundance: -
j_gene: TRBJ1-2
CDR3aa: CASSVDPTEANYGYTF
CDR3nt: TGTGCCAGCAGCGTAGATCCCACAGAAGCTAACTATGGCTACACCTTC

v_gene: TRBV28
d_gene: TRBD1
abundance: -
j_gene: TRBJ2-6
CDR3aa: CASSHLRDRGVFTAGANVLTF
CDR3nt: TGTGCCAGCAGTCACCTCCGGGACAGGGGTGTTTTTACGGCTGGGGCCAACGTCCTGACTTTC

v_gene: TRBV6-6
d_gene: TRBD1
abundance: -
j_gene: TRBJ1-4
CDR3aa: CASSSWTGTNEKLFF
CDR3nt: TGTGCCAGCAGTTCCTGGACAGGGACTAATGAAAAACTGTTTTTT

v_gene: TRBV28
d_gene: -
abundance: -
j_gene: TRBJ1-1
CDR3aa: CASSLGQANTEAFF
CDR3nt: TGTGCCAGCAGTTTAGGGCAGGCAAACACTGAAGCTTTCTTT

v_gene: TRBV6-5
d_gene: -
abundance: -
j_gene: TRBJ2-7
CDR3aa: CASSLTESSYEQYF
CDR3nt: TGTGCCAGCAGTTTGACAGAGAGCTCCTACGAGCAGTACTTC

v_gene: TRBV5-1
d_gene: TRBD2
abundance: -
j_gene: TRBJ2-1
CDR3aa: CASSLDREREVQNEQFF
CDR3nt: TGCGCCAGCAGCTTGGACAGGGAGCGGGAGGTGCAAAATGAGCAGTTCTTC

v_gene: TRBV9
d_gene: TRBD2
abundance: -
j_gene: TRBJ2-1
CDR3aa: CASSVALTGGPGEQFF
CDR3nt: TGTGCCAGCAGCGTAGCTTTGACGGGAGGGCCAGGTGAGCAGTTCTTC

v_gene: TRBV11-2
d_gene: -
abundance: -
j_gene: TRBJ2-3
CDR3aa: CASSTGGTIRYTDTQYF
CDR3nt: TGTGCCAGCAGCACTGGAGGGACCATCAGATACACAGATACGCAGTATTTT

v_gene: TRBV19
d_gene: TRBD1
abundance: -
j_gene: TRBJ2-6
CDR3aa: CASRPGQGVSGANVLTF
CDR3nt: TGTGCCAGTAGACCGGGACAGGGGGTTTCTGGGGCCAACGTCCTGACTTTC

v_gene: TRBV28
d_gene: -
abundance: -
j_gene: TRBJ2-3
CDR3aa: CASEKASHTDTQYF
CDR3nt: TGTGCCAGCGAGAAAGCCTCCCACACAGATACGCAGTATTTT

v_gene: TRBV28
d_gene: -
abundance: -
j_gene: TRBJ1-1
CDR3aa: CASSLIRGTEAFF
CDR3nt: TGTGCCAGCAGCCTTATCCGGGGGACTGAAGCTTTCTTT

v_gene: TRBV5-5
d_gene: TRBD1
abundance: -
j_gene: TRBJ2-7
CDR3aa: CASRTGSYEQYF
CDR3nt: TGTGCCAGCAGGACAGGGTCCTACGAGCAGTACTTC

v_gene: TRBV6-1
d_gene: TRBD1
abundance: -
j_gene: TRBJ1-2
CDR3aa: CASSERDRAWGYGYTF
CDR3nt: TGTGCCAGCAGTGAAAGGGACAGGGCGTGGGGCTATGGCTACACCTTC

v_gene: TRBV11-3
d_gene: TRBD1
abundance: -
j_gene: TRBJ1-2
CDR3aa: CASSLAGGTADGYTF
CDR3nt: TGTGCCAGCAGCTTAGCAGGGGGTACTGCTGATGGCTACACCTTC

v_gene: TRBV4-3
d_gene: -
abundance: -
j_gene: TRBJ2-7
CDR3aa: CASSQVSGSYEQYF
CDR3nt: TGCGCCAGCAGCCAAGTTTCCGGTTCCTACGAGCAGTACTTC

v_gene: TRBV19
d_gene: -
abundance: -
j_gene: TRBJ2-7
CDR3aa: CATQRGARSVEQYF
CDR3nt: TGTGCCACTCAACGGGGGGCGCGGAGTGTCGAGCAGTACTTC

v_gene: TRBV6-5
d_gene: -
abundance: -
j_gene: TRBJ1-1
CDR3aa: CASRDTEAFF
CDR3nt: TGTGCCAGCAGAGACACTGAAGCTTTCTTT

v_gene: TRBV7-2
d_gene: TRBD1
abundance: -
j_gene: TRBJ2-5
CDR3aa: CASRSRQGSETQYF
CDR3nt: TGTGCCAGCAGAAGCCGACAGGGCAGCGAGACCCAGTACTTC

v_gene: TRBV10-3
d_gene: TRBD2
abundance: -
j_gene: TRBJ2-7
CDR3aa: CAISTSGRSYEQYF
CDR3nt: TGTGCCATCAGCACTAGCGGGAGGTCCTACGAGCAGTACTTC